These 10 T cell receptor beta chains came from one sample sequenced in a study of blood T cell repertoires in COVID-19. This table comes from immunoSEQ multiplex PCR, and its TCRdb copy is limited to in-frame clones, with some not included. The top ten clones hold approximately 20% of a sample with about 100,000 clones, approximately 87% of them seen once. The sequenced material came from peripheral blood. Receptors were obtained from a human donor in a cohort sampled during active COVID-19.

As DNA, the CDR3 is TGTGCCAGTAGTATAGGTGGAGGGAGAGATACGCAGTATTTT. Amino acids: CASSIGGGRDTQYF. V and J are TRBV19 and TRBJ2-3, with a weak D call TRBD2 (6 bases). V lost 1 base and J 5 bases, leaving 10 bases between the germline ends. This CDR3 is built from 14 residues. Germline lookup yields CDR1 LNHDA and CDR2 SQIVND (reference sequence). Variable domain in full (rest from reference TRBV19 and TRBJ2-3): DGGITQSPKYLFRKEGQNVTLSCEQNLNHDAMYWYRQDPGQGLRLIYYSQIVNDFQKGDIAEGYSVSREKKESFPLTVTSAQKNPTAFYLCASSIGGGRDTQYFGPGTRLTVL.

The chain is built from TRBV7-2 and TRBJ1-2; perhaps TRBD1 as D (6 bases). Germline lookup yields CDR1 SGHTA and CDR2 FQGNSA. The V end lost 1 base, the J end lost 7 bases, and 16 bases lay between the germline ends. This CDR3 is built from 15 residues. The CDR3 nucleotides read TGTGCCAGCAGCTTAGGTCCAGGGGAGGGTCGTGGCTACACCTTC. Protein sequence: CASSLGPGEGRGYTF.

This chain uses TRBV3-1 (or the pseudogene TRBV3-2) with TRBJ2-3; no reliable D call. The V end was cut by 0 bases, the J end by 2 bases, with 6 bases between. Germline V lookup: CDR1 LGHDT, CDR2 YNNKEL (reference sequence). The CDR3 has 14 residues. The CDR3 loop is CASSQEYTTDTQYF. The DNA for the CDR3 is TGTGCCAGCAGCCAAGAATACACCACAGATACGCAGTATTTT.

The V gene is TRBV4-1, the J gene TRBJ1-1; D unresolved. Between the trimmed V and J ends, which lost 3 bases and 2 bases, there was a span of 28 bases. The CDR3 is 20 amino acids. The germline V gene has CDR1 MGHRA and CDR2 YSYEKL. As DNA, the CDR3 is TGCGCCAGCAGCCAGCGGGGATATACTAATGAGGGCGGGCGTAACACTGAAGCTTTCTTT. It yields the protein CASSQRGYTNEGGRNTEAFF.

The rearrangement links TRBV7-8 to TRBJ2-3; 15 bases are shared with TRBD2. The V and J ends lost 5 bases and 3 bases, in that order; junction bases with no gene match: 3. CDR1 SGHVS and CDR2 FQNEAQ come from the germline V gene. The CDR3 length is 16 residues. The CDR3 DNA reads as TGTGCCAGCAGCCCCGGGACTAGCGGGAGGACAGATACGCAGTATTTT. Its translation: CASSPGTSGRTDTQYF.

V gene TRBV29-1 combines with J gene TRBJ1-2, with D unresolved. Germline values: CDR1 SQVTM, CDR2 ANQGSEA. Trimming took off 4 bases at V and 2 bases at J, with 11 bases between the two ends. This CDR3 region has 13 residues. CDR3 coding DNA: TGCAGCGTTGCCTTGAGACTGAACTATGGCTACACCTTC. Residues: CSVALRLNYGYTF.

This clone has just a few counts. This chain uses TRBV9 with TRBJ2-5, with a tentative D call TRBD2 (6 bases). Germline CDR1 SGDLS, CDR2 YYNGEE. The CDR3 totals 13 residues. Trimming removed 3 bases at V and 5 bases at J, with 11 bases between. The CDR3 here is CASSGRLAETQYF. In DNA form, the CDR3 reads TGTGCCAGCAGCGGGCGGCTAGCGGAGACCCAGTACTTC.

V and J are TRBV11-2 and TRBJ2-1; D is undetermined. Deletions cut 5 bases from V and 0 bases from J, with 11 bases between. Germline lookup yields CDR1 SGHAT and CDR2 FQNNGV. This CDR3 is built from 15 residues. Here the CDR3 reads CASSPRLSSYNEQFF. CDR3 sequence (DNA): TGTGCCAGCAGCCCGCGACTGAGCTCCTACAATGAGCAGTTCTTC.

The rearrangement links TRBV5-1 to TRBJ1-1, with 8 bases that match TRBD1. The CDR3 contains 15 residues. Germline values: CDR1 SGHRS, CDR2 YFSETQ. V was clipped by 1 base and J by 3 bases; unmatched bases: 5. The CDR3 nucleotides read TGCGCCAGCAGCTTGAGGGTACAGGGGGACACTGAAGCTTTCTTT. Encoded protein: CASSLRVQGDTEAFF.

To note about this clone: A junction boundary mismatches the germline segment, possibly from a read error. In DNA form, the CDR3 reads TGCAGCGTTCTACACAACCAGGGACAGGCGGTCTTC. Translating it yields CSVLHNQGQAVF. V and J are TRBV29-1 and TRBJ1-2; the match to TRBD1 covers 8 bases. This CDR3 is built from 12 residues. Germline CDR1 and CDR2: SQVTM and ANQGSEA.